The clone carrying this TCR beta chain was detected only a few times. Antigen unknown. Unmatched junction bases numbered 7, after V lost 3 bases and J lost 2 bases. The CDR3 is 16 residues long. Germline V gene sequence: CDR1 ENHRY, CDR2 SYGVKD. After constant-region reverse-primer amplification, full-length variable regions underwent semi-nested PCR with Nested Universal Primer A. Using its own MiXCR run on the 5' RACE reads, TCRdb lists one record per CDR3 protein. Of 40,000 to 65,000 distinct CDR3 sequences in the sample, approximately 23% were seen once. Study-level findings and limits: Tumor Tregs overlapped most with tumor, then blood, naive CD4+ cells.

The specimen was tumor-infiltrating naive CD4+ T cells sorted from the breast tumor. As for subset: naive CD4+ T cells, CD4+CD45RA+CD25-. The chain recombines TRBV10-3 with TRBJ2-1; 7 positions match TRBD1. The origin of this receptor is a female donor with breast cancer. The CDR3, as DNA: TGTGCCATCAGTGAACCGGGGACAGCCCCCTACAATGAGCAGTTCTTC. Encoded protein: CAISEPGTAPYNEQFF.